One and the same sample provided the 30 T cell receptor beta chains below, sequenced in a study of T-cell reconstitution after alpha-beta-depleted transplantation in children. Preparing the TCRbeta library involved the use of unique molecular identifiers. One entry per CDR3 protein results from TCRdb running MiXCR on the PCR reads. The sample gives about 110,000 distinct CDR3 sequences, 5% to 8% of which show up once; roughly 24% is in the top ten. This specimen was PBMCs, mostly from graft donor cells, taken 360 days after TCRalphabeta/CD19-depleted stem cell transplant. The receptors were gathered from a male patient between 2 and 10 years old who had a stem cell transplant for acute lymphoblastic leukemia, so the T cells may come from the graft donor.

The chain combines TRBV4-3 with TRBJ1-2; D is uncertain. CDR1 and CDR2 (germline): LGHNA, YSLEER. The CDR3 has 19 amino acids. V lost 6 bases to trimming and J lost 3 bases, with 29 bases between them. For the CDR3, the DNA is TGCGCCAGCAGAGGGATGGTGACCGTGAAGGACGGTCCAGACTATGGCTACACCTTC. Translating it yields CASRGMVTVKDGPDYGYTF.

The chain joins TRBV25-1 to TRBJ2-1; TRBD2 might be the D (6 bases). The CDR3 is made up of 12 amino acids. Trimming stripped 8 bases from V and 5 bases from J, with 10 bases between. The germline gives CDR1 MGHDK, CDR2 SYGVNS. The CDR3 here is CASGAGNNEQFF. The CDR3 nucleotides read TGTGCCAGCGGGGCGGGGAACAATGAGCAGTTCTTC.

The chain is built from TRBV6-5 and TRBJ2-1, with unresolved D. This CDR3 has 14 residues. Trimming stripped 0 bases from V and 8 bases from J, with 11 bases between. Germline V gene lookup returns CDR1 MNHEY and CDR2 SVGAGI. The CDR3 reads CASSYSSGKDEQFF. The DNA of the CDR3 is TGTGCCAGCAGTTACTCGAGTGGGAAGGATGAGCAGTTCTTC.

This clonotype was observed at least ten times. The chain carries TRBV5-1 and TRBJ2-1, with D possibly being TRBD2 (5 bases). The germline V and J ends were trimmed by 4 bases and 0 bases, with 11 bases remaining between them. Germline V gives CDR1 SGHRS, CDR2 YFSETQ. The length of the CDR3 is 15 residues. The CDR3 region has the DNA TGCGCCAGCAGCCTACTAGGGATCTCCTACAATGAGCAGTTCTTC. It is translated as CASSLLGISYNEQFF.

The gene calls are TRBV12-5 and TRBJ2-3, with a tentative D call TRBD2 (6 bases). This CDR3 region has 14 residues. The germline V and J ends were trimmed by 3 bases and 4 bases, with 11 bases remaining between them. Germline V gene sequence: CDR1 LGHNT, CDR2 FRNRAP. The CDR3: CASGFGRAPDTQYF. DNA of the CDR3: TGTGCTAGTGGTTTCGGGAGAGCTCCAGATACGCAGTATTTT.

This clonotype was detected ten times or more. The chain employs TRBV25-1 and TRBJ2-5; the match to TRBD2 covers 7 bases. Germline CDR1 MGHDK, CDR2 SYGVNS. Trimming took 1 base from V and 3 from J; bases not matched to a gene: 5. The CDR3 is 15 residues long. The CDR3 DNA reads TGTGCCAGCAGTGAATGGGGGAGGGAAAAAGAGACCCAGTACTTC. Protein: CASSEWGREKETQYF.

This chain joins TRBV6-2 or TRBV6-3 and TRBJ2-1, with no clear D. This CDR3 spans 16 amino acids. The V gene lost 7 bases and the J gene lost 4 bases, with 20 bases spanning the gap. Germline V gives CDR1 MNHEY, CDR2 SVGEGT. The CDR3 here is CASTLNIGSQYNEQFF. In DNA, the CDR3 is TGTGCCAGCACCCTCAATATCGGGTCCCAATACAATGAGCAGTTCTTC.

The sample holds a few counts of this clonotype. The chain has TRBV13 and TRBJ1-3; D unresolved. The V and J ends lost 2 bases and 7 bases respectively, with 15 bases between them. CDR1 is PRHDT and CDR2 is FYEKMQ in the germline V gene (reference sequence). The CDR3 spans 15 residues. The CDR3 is CASSLQGRIRNTIYF. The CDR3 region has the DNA TGTGCCAGCAGCTTACAAGGGAGGATTCGGAACACCATATATTTT.

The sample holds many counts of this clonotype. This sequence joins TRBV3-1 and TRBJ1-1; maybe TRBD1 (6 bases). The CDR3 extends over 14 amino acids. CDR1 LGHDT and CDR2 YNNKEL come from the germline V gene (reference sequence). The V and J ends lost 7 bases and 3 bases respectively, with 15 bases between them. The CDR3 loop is CASNGAQGDTEAFF. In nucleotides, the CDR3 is TGTGCCAGCAACGGGGCACAGGGAGACACTGAAGCTTTCTTT.

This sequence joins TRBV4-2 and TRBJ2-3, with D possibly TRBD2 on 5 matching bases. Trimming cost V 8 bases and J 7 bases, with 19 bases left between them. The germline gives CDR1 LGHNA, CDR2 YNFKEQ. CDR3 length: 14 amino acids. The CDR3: CASGGGLLCYTQYF. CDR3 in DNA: TGTGCCAGCGGCGGCGGACTCCTCTGCTATACGCAGTATTTT.

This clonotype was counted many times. The CDR3 bases are TGTGCCAGCGCCCAAGGTAGCGGGACTGATGAGCAGTTCTTC. Protein product: CASAQGSGTDEQFF. This chain uses TRBV6-1 with TRBJ2-1; 8 positions match TRBD2. Germline V CDR1 and CDR2: MNHNS, SASEGT. V lost 8 bases and J lost 8; bases outside the gene matches: 11. CDR3 length: 14 residues.

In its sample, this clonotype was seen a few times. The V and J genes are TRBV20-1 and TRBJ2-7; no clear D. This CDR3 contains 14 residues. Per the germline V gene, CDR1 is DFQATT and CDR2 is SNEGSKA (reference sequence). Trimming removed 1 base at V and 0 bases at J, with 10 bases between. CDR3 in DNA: TGCAGTGCTAGAGGTCTGGGAAGCTCCTACGAGCAGTACTTC. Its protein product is CSARGLGSSYEQYF.

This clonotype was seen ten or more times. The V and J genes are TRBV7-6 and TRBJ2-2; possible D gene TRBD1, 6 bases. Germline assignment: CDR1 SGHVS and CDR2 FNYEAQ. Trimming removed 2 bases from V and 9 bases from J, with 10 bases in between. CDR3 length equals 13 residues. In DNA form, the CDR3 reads TGTGCCAGCAGCTTAAGGGGGTTGAGGGAGCTGTTTTTT. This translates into CASSLRGLRELFF.

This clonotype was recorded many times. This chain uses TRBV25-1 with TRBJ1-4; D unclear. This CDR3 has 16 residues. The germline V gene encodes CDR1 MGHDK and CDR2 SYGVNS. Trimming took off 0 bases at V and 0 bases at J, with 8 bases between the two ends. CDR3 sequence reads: CASSEYGPATNEKLFF. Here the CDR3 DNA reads TGTGCCAGCAGTGAATATGGTCCGGCAACTAATGAAAAACTGTTTTTT. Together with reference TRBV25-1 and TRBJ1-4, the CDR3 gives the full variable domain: EADIYQTPRYLVIGTGKKITLECSQTMGHDKMYWYQQDPGMELHLIHYSYGVNSTEKGDLSSESTVSRIRTEHFPLTLESARPSHTSQYLCASSEYGPATNEKLFFGSGTQLSVL.

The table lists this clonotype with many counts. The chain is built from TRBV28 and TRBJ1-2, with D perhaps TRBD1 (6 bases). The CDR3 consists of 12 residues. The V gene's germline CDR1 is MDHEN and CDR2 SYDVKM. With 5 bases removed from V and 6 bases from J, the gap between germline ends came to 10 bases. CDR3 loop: CASSLGGDGYTF. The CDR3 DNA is TGTGCCAGCAGTCTCGGGGGCGATGGCTACACCTTC.

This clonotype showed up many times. The CDR3 is CASKSDPYYGYTF. For the CDR3, the DNA is TGTGCCAGCAAGTCAGACCCCTACTATGGCTACACCTTC. V usage is TRBV6-1 and J usage is TRBJ1-2; D not certain. Trimming removed 7 bases from V and 3 bases from J, with 12 bases in between. CDR1 and CDR2 (germline): MNHNS, SASEGT. The CDR3 is 13 amino acids.

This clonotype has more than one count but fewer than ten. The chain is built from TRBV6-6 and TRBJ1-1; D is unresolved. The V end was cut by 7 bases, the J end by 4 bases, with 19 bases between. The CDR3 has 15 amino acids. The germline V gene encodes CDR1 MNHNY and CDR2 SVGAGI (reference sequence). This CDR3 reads CASNRVSQVSTEAFF. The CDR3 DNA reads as TGTGCCAGCAACCGGGTTTCGCAGGTTTCCACTGAAGCTTTCTTT.

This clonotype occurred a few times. Written as DNA, the CDR3 is TGTGCCAGCAGCTCCTTGGACATTTGGAATGACAGCAATCAGCCCCAGCATTTT. This sequence encodes CASSSLDIWNDSNQPQHF. The V and J genes are TRBV11-1 and TRBJ1-5; D possibly corresponds to TRBD1 (5 bases). Germline-derived CDR1 and CDR2 are SGHAT and FQDESV (reference sequence). The CDR3 is 18 residues long. The V end lost 4 bases, the J end lost 1 base, and 20 bases lay between the germline ends.

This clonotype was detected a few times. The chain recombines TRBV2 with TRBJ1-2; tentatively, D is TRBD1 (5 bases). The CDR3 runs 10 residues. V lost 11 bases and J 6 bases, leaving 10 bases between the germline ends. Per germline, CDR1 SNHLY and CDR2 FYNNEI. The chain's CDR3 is CASRGNGYTF. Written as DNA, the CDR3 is TGTGCCTCGCGGGGGAATGGCTACACCTTC.

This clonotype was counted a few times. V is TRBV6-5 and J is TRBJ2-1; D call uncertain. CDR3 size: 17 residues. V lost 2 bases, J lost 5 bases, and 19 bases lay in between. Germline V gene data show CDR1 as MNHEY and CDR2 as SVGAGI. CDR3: CASSYGNRPLVHNEQFF. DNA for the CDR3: TGTGCCAGCAGTTACGGTAACCGCCCGCTAGTCCACAATGAGCAGTTCTTC.

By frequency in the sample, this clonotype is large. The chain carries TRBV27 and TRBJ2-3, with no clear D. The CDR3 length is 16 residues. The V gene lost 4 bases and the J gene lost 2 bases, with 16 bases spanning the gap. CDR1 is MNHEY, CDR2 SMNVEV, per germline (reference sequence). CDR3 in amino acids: CASSSLGPAHTDTQYF. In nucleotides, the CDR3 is TGTGCCAGCAGTTCGCTGGGCCCGGCCCACACAGATACGCAGTATTTT.

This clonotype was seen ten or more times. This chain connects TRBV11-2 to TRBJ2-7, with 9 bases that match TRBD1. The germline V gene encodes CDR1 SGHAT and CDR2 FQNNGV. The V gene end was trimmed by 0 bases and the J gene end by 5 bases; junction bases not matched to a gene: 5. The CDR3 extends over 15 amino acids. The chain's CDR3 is CASSLDRDRANEQYF. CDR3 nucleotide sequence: TGTGCCAGCAGCTTAGATCGGGACAGGGCCAACGAGCAGTACTTC.

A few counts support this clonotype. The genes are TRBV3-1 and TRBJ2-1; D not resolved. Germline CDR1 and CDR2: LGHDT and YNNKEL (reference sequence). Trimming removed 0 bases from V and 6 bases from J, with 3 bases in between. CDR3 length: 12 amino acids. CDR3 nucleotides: TGTGCCAGCAGCCAAGACTTCAATGAGCAGTTCTTC. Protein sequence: CASSQDFNEQFF.

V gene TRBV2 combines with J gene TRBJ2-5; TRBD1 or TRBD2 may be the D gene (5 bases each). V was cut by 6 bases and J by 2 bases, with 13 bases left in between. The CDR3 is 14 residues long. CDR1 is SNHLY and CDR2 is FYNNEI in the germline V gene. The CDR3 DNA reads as TGTGCCAGCAGCCTTCCGAGGGGTCAAGAGACCCAGTACTTC. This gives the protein CASSLPRGQETQYF. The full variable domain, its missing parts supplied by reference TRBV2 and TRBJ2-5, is EPEVTQTPSHQVTQMGQEVILRCVPISNHLYFYWYRQILGQKVEFLVSFYNNEISEKSEIFDDQFSVERPDGSNFTLKIRSTKLEDSAMYFCASSLPRGQETQYFGPGTRLLVL.

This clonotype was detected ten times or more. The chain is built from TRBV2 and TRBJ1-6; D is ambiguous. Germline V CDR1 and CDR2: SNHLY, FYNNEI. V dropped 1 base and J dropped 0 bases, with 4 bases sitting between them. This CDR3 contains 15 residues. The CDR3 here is CASSEEDSYNSPLHF. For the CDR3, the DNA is TGTGCCAGCAGTGAAGAGGACTCCTATAATTCACCCCTCCACTTT.

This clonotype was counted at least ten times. CDR3 sequence (DNA): TGTGCCAGCAGTTTACTCTCTGTGGGCTACGAGCAGTACTTC. This translates into CASSLLSVGYEQYF. This chain uses TRBV27 with TRBJ2-7; D is ambiguous. V was cut by 2 bases and J by 3 bases, with 11 bases left in between. Germline V gene data show CDR1 as MNHEY and CDR2 as SMNVEV (reference sequence). The CDR3 is made up of 14 amino acids.

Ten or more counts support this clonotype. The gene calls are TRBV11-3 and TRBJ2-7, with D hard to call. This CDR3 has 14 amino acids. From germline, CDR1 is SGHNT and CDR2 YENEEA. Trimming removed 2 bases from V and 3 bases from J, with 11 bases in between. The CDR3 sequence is CASSLFPWGYEQYF. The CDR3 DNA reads TGTGCCAGCAGCTTATTCCCCTGGGGCTACGAGCAGTACTTC. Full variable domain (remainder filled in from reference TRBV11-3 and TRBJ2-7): EAGVVQSPRYKIIEKKQPVAFWCNPISGHNTLYWYLQNLGQGPELLIRYENEEAVDDSQLPKDRFSAERLKGVDSTLKIQPAELGDSAVYLCASSLFPWGYEQYFGPGTRLTVT.

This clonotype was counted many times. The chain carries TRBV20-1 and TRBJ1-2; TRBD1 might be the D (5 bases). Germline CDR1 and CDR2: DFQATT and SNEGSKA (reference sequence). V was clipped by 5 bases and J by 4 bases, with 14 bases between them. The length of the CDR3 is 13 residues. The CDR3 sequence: CSAGNRMGYGYTF. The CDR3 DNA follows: TGCAGTGCTGGAAACAGGATGGGCTATGGCTACACCTTC.

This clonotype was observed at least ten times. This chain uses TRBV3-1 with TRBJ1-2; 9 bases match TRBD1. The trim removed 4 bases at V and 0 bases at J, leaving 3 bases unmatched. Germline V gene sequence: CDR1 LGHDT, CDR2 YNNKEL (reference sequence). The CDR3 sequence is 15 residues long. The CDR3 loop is CASSPGDRANYGYTF. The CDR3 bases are TGTGCCAGCAGCCCGGGGGACAGGGCTAACTATGGCTACACCTTC.

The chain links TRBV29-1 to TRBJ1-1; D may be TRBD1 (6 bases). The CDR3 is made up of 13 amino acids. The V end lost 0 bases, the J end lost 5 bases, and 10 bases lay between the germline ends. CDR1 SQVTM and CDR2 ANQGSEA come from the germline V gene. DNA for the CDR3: TGCAGCGTTGAAGAACAGGGATGGACTGAAGCTTTCTTT. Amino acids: CSVEEQGWTEAFF.